The clone carrying this T cell receptor beta chain was found many times. These data originate in a study of T cells in Graves' hyperthyroidism and ophthalmopathy. The CDR3 has 13 amino acids. V gave up 2 bases and J gave up 8 bases; unmatched junction bases: 3. The germline gives CDR1 SEHNR, CDR2 FQNEAQ (reference sequence). TCR beta CDR3 regions were amplified from RNA. HTBI primers were the set used in a first-round RT-PCR of the TCR CDR3. TCRdb itself ran the multiplex PCR reads through MiXCR, one entry per CDR3 protein. The sample has about 690,000 distinct CDR3 sequences, roughly 17% seen once. This sequence was found in a man in his fifties or sixties with Graves' hyperthyroidism. The sample was blood. This chain joins TRBV7-9 and TRBJ2-1; 7 bases are shared with TRBD2. CDR3 protein: CASSLSGMDEQFF. Written as DNA, the CDR3 is TGTGCCAGCAGCTTAAGCGGGATGGATGAGCAGTTCTTC.